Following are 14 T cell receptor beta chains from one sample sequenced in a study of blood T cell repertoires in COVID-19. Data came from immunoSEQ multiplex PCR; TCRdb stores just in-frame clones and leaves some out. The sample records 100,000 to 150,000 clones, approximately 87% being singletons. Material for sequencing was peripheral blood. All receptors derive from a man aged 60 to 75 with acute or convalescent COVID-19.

The DNA for the CDR3 is TGTGCCAGTAGTGCGGGACAGCCTGGAAACACCATATATTTT. It codes for CASSAGQPGNTIYF. This chain links TRBV19 with TRBJ1-3; TRBD1 agrees at 7 bases. The CDR3 length is 14 residues. Germline V gene lookup returns CDR1 LNHDA and CDR2 SQIVND (reference sequence). After removal of 5 bases from V and 2 bases from J, the junction contained 3 bases not matched to a gene.

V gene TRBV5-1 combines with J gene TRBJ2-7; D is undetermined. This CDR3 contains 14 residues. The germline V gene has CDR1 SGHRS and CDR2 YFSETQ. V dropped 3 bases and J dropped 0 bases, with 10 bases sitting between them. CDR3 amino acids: CASSSSTVSYEQYF. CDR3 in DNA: TGCGCCAGCAGCTCATCTACTGTCTCCTACGAGCAGTACTTC. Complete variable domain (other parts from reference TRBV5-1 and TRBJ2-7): KAGVTQTPRYLIKTRGQQVTLSCSPISGHRSVSWYQQTPGQGLQFLFEYFSETQRNKGNFPGRFSGRQFSNSRSEMNVSTLELGDSALYLCASSSSTVSYEQYFGPGTRLTVT.

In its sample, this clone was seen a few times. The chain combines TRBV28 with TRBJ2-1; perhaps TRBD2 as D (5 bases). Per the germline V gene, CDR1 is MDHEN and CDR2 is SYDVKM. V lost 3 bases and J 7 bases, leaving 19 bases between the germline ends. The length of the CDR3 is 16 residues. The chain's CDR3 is CASSFRSAGVNNEQFF. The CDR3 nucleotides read TGTGCCAGCAGTTTCCGCTCGGCGGGTGTCAATAATGAGCAGTTCTTC. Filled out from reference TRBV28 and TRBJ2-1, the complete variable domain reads DVKVTQSSRYLVKRTGEKVFLECVQDMDHENMFWYRQDPGLGLRLIYFSYDVKMKEKGDIPEGYSVSREKKERFSLILESASTNQTSMYLCASSFRSAGVNNEQFFGPGTRLTVL.

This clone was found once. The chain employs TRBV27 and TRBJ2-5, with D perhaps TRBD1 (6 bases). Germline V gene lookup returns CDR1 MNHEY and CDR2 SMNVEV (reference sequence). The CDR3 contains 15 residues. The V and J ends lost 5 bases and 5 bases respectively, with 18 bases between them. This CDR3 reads CASSPSRGWGETQYF. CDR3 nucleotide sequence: TGTGCCAGCAGTCCGTCCAGGGGTTGGGGTGAGACCCAGTACTTC.

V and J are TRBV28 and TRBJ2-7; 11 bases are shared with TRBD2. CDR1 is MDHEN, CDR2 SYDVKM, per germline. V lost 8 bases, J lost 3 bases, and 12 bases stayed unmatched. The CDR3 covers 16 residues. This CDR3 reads CASWGMLAGGSYEQYF. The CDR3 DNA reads TGTGCCAGCTGGGGGATGCTAGCGGGAGGAAGCTACGAGCAGTACTTC.

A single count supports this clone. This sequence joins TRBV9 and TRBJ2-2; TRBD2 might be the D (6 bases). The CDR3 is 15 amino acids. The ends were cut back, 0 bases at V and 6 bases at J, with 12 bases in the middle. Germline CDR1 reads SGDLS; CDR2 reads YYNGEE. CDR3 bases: TGTGCCAGCAGCGTAGGAGGAGGGTTGGCCGGGGAGCTGTTTTTT. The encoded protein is CASSVGGGLAGELFF.

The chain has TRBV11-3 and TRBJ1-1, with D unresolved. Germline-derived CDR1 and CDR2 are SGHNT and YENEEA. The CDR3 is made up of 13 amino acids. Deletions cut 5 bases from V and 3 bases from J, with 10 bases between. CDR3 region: CASSRSRDTEAFF. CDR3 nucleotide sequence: TGTGCCAGCAGCCGTAGTCGGGACACTGAAGCTTTCTTT. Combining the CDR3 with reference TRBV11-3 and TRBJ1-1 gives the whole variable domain EAGVVQSPRYKIIEKKQPVAFWCNPISGHNTLYWYLQNLGQGPELLIRYENEEAVDDSQLPKDRFSAERLKGVDSTLKIQPAELGDSAVYLCASSRSRDTEAFFGQGTRLTVV.

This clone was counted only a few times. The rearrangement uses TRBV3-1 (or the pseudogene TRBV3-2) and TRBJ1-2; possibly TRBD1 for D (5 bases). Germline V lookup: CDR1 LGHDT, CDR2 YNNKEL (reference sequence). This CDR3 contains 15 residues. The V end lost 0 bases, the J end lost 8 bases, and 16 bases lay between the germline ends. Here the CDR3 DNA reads TGTGCCAGCAGCCAAGAGGGGCAGGGTTCAAGGGGCTACACCTTC. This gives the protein CASSQEGQGSRGYTF.

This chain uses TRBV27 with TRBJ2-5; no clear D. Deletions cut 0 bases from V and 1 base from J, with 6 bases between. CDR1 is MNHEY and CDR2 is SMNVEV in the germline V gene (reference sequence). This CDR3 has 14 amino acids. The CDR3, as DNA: TGTGCCAGCAGTTTATCGATACTCCAAGAGACCCAGTACTTC. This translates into CASSLSILQETQYF.

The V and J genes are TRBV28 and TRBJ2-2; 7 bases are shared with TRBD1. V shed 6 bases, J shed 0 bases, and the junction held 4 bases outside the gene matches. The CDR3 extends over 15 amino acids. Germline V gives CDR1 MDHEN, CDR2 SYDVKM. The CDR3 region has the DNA TGTGCCAGCAGCTTAGGGACAGCGAACACCGGGGAGCTGTTTTTT. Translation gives CASSLGTANTGELFF.

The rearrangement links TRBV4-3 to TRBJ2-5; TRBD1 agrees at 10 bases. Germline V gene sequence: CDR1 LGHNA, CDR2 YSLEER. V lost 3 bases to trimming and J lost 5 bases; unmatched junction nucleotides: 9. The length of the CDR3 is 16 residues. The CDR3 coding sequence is TGCGCCAGCAGCCAGGGGGCCATGACAGGGGGCGAGACCCAGTACTTC. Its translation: CASSQGAMTGGETQYF.

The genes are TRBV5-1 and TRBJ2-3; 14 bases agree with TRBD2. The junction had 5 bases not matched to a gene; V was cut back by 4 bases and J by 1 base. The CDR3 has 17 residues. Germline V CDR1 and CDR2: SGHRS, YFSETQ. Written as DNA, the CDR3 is TGCGCCAGCAGCCCGGGACTAGCGGGAGCGGGCACAGATACGCAGTATTTT. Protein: CASSPGLAGAGTDTQYF. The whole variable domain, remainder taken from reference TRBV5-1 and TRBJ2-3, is KAGVTQTPRYLIKTRGQQVTLSCSPISGHRSVSWYQQTPGQGLQFLFEYFSETQRNKGNFPGRFSGRQFSNSRSEMNVSTLELGDSALYLCASSPGLAGAGTDTQYFGPGTRLTVL.

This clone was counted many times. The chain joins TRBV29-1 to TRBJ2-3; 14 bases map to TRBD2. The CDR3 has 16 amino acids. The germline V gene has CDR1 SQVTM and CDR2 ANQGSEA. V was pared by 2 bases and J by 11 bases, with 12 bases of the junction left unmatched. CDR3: CSVEFGLAGGRQKQYF. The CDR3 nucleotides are TGCAGCGTTGAATTTGGACTAGCGGGAGGTAGGCAGAAGCAGTATTTT.

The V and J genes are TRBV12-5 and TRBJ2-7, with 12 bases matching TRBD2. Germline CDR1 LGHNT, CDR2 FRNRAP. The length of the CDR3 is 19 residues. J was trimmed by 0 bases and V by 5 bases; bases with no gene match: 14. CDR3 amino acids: CASGHPGLAGQFFSYEQYF. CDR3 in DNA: TGTGCTAGTGGTCACCCGGGACTAGCGGGCCAATTCTTCTCCTACGAGCAGTACTTC. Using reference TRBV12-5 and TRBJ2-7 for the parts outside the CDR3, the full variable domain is DARVTQTPRHKVTEMGQEVTMRCQPILGHNTVFWYRQTMMQGLELLAYFRNRAPLDDSGMPKDRFSAEMPDATLATLKIQPSEPRDSAVYFCASGHPGLAGQFFSYEQYFGPGTRLTVT.